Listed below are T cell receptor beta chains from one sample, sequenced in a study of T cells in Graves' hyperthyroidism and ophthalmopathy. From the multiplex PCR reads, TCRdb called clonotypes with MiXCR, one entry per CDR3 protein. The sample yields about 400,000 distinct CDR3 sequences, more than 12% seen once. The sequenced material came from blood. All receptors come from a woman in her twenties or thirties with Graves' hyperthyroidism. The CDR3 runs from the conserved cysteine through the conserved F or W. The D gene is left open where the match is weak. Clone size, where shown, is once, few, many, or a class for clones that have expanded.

CDR3: CASSYYIRTGAPNEQFF
DNA: TGTGCCAGCTCATACTACATTCGGACAGGGGCCCCCAATGAGCAGTTCTTC
length: 17
V: TRBV18
J: TRBJ2-1
size: few
D: TRBD1

CDR3: CSVERDPDTQYF
DNA: TGCAGCGTTGAAAGGGACCCAGATACGCAGTATTTT
length: 12
V: TRBV29-1
J: TRBJ2-3
size: few
D: -

CDR3: CASSATSSNEQFF
DNA: TGTGCCAGCAGCGCAACTAGCAGCAATGAGCAGTTCTTC
length: 13
V: TRBV7-3
J: TRBJ2-1
size: many
D: -

CDR3: CASSQEASSYNEQFF
DNA: TGCGCCAGCAGCCAAGAAGCTAGTTCCTACAATGAGCAGTTCTTC
length: 15
V: TRBV4-1
J: TRBJ2-1
size: few
D: -

CDR3: CASSLPSGSTDTQYF
DNA: TGCGCCAGCAGCCTACCTAGCGGGAGTACAGATACGCAGTATTTT
length: 15
V: TRBV5-1
J: TRBJ2-3
size: few
D: TRBD2

CDR3: CASSQWGLAGETGELFF
DNA: TGTGCCAGCAGCCAGTGGGGACTAGCGGGAGAAACCGGGGAGCTGTTTTTT
length: 17
V: TRBV3-1
J: TRBJ2-2
size: once
D: TRBD2

CDR3: CASSESANYGYTF
DNA: TGTGCCAGCAGTGAGTCAGCTAACTATGGCTACACCTTC
length: 13
V: TRBV6-1
J: TRBJ1-2
size: many
D: -

CDR3: CASSLGFSSGRAMTGELFF
DNA: TGTGCCAGCAGCTTGGGGTTCTCTAGCGGGAGGGCCATGACCGGGGAGCTGTTTTTT
length: 19
V: TRBV7-2
J: TRBJ2-2
size: many
D: TRBD2

CDR3: CASSSWGDGEAFF
DNA: TGTGCCAGCAGCTCCTGGGGGGACGGTGAAGCTTTCTTT
length: 13
V: TRBV11-1
J: TRBJ1-1
size: many
D: -

CDR3: CAWTRQGSRETQYF
DNA: TGTGCCTGGACCAGACAGGGGAGTCGAGAGACCCAGTACTTC
length: 14
V: TRBV30
J: TRBJ2-5
size: -
D: TRBD1

CDR3: CASSFPQPTDTQYF
DNA: TGTGCCAGCAGTTTTCCCCAGCCGACAGATACGCAGTATTTT
length: 14
V: TRBV28
J: TRBJ2-3
size: many
D: -

CDR3: CSARRVSPRSEQFF
DNA: TGCAGTGCTAGGCGGGTGAGCCCCCGAAGTGAGCAGTTCTTC
length: 14
V: TRBV20-1
J: TRBJ2-1
size: many
D: -

CDR3: CASSFSDGTNTGELFF
DNA: TGTGCCAGCAGTTTTTCGGACGGGACGAACACCGGGGAGCTGTTTTTT
length: 16
V: TRBV12-3/TRBV12-4
J: TRBJ2-2
size: many
D: -

CDR3: CASSSLGTGLYGYTF
DNA: TGTGCCAGCAGTTCCCTTGGGACAGGGTTATATGGCTACACCTTC
length: 15
V: TRBV2
J: TRBJ1-2
size: many
D: TRBD1

CDR3: CASSLEEGSTYEQYF
DNA: TGTGCCAGCAGCTTAGAGGAGGGCAGTACCTACGAGCAGTACTTC
length: 15
V: TRBV11-2
J: TRBJ2-7
size: -
D: -

CDR3: CASSEGGGGTDTQYF
DNA: TGTGCCAGCAGTGAGGGGGGCGGTGGGACAGATACGCAGTATTTT
length: 15
V: TRBV2
J: TRBJ2-3
size: -
D: -

CDR3: CASQTENYGYTF
DNA: TGTGCCAGCCAGACGGAAAACTATGGCTACACCTTC
length: 12
V: TRBV7-9
J: TRBJ1-2
size: few
D: -

CDR3: CASSWVDTNTGELFF
DNA: TGTGCCAGCAGTTGGGTAGATACGAACACCGGGGAGCTGTTTTTT
length: 15
V: TRBV27
J: TRBJ2-2
size: many
D: -

CDR3: CAWRIAGGPDTGELFF
DNA: TGTGCCTGGAGAATAGCGGGAGGGCCGGACACCGGGGAGCTGTTTTTT
length: 16
V: TRBV30
J: TRBJ2-2
size: -
D: TRBD2

CDR3: CAISDSPSGSGEQFF
DNA: TGTGCCATCAGTGACTCTCCAAGCGGGAGCGGTGAGCAGTTCTTC
length: 15
V: TRBV10-3
J: TRBJ2-1
size: many
D: TRBD2

CDR3: CASSRDRTGQPQHF
DNA: TGTGCCAGCAGTCGGGACCGCACAGGGCAGCCCCAGCATTTT
length: 14
V: TRBV12-3/TRBV12-4
J: TRBJ1-5
size: many
D: -

CDR3: CASSDKDAAREQYF
DNA: TGTGCCAGCAGTGACAAGGATGCCGCCCGGGAGCAGTACTTC
length: 14
V: TRBV6-4
J: TRBJ2-7
size: -
D: -

CDR3: CASTPGLQPGELFF
DNA: TGTGCCTCCACGCCGGGACTCCAGCCCGGGGAGCTGTTTTTT
length: 14
V: TRBV6-1
J: TRBJ2-2
size: -
D: -

CDR3: CASSVEAVGTALNSEQYF
DNA: TGTGCCAGCAGCGTAGAGGCGGTGGGGACAGCCCTTAATTCCGAGCAGTACTTC
length: 18
V: TRBV9
J: TRBJ2-7
size: -
D: TRBD1

CDR3: CAWSPVRNEQFF
DNA: TGTGCCTGGAGTCCAGTTAGAAATGAGCAGTTCTTC
length: 12
V: TRBV30
J: TRBJ2-1
size: few
D: -

CDR3: CASSPKNTTSGRAFHEQYF
DNA: TGTGCCAGCTCACCCAAGAATACGACTAGCGGGAGGGCCTTCCACGAGCAGTACTTC
length: 19
V: TRBV18
J: TRBJ2-7
size: many
D: TRBD2

CDR3: CSAPGQGNTDTQYF
DNA: TGCAGTGCTCCTGGACAGGGGAACACAGATACGCAGTATTTT
length: 14
V: TRBV20-1
J: TRBJ2-3
size: many
D: TRBD1

CDR3: CAWRGPPNYGYTF
DNA: TGTGCCTGGAGAGGCCCGCCGAACTATGGCTACACCTTC
length: 13
V: TRBV30
J: TRBJ1-2
size: many
D: -

CDR3: CATSRVRTSGANEQFF
DNA: TGTGCCACCAGCAGAGTTCGGACTAGCGGGGCCAATGAGCAGTTCTTC
length: 16
V: TRBV15
J: TRBJ2-1
size: -
D: TRBD2

CDR3: CASSPPPSNTQYF
DNA: TGTGCCAGCAGCCCCCCTCCGTCGAATACGCAGTATTTT
length: 13
V: TRBV14
J: TRBJ2-3
size: -
D: -

CDR3: CASSLPGQITDTQYF
DNA: TGTGCCAGCAGTCTACCGGGACAGATCACAGATACGCAGTATTTT
length: 15
V: TRBV28
J: TRBJ2-3
size: many
D: TRBD1

CDR3: CSAIRTGNQETQYF
DNA: TGCAGTGCTATCCGAACAGGGAACCAAGAGACCCAGTACTTC
length: 14
V: TRBV20-1
J: TRBJ2-5
size: many
D: -

CDR3: CAWCEFDEQYF
DNA: TGTGCCTGGTGTGAGTTCGACGAGCAGTACTTC
length: 11
V: TRBV30
J: TRBJ2-7
size: many
D: -

CDR3: CASSFGDRGLETQYF
DNA: TGTGCCAGCAGCTTCGGCGACAGGGGGCTAGAGACCCAGTACTTC
length: 15
V: TRBV7-9
J: TRBJ2-5
size: many
D: TRBD1

CDR3: CASSLAPGNREKLFF
DNA: TGCGCCAGCAGCTTGGCCCCGGGGAATCGTGAAAAACTGTTTTTT
length: 15
V: TRBV5-1
J: TRBJ1-4
size: -
D: -

CDR3: CASSLVSGRAGELFF
DNA: TGTGCCAGCAGCTTGGTTAGCGGGAGGGCCGGGGAGCTGTTTTTT
length: 15
V: TRBV5-5
J: TRBJ2-2
size: -
D: TRBD2

CDR3: CASSVGQTNGGETQYF
DNA: TGTGCCAGCAGCGTAGGACAGACGAACGGCGGGGAGACCCAGTACTTC
length: 16
V: TRBV9
J: TRBJ2-5
size: few
D: -

CDR3: CASSYLFRRTGELFF
DNA: TGTGCCAGCAGTTACTTGTTTAGGCGCACCGGGGAGCTGTTTTTT
length: 15
V: TRBV6-5
J: TRBJ2-2
size: -
D: -

CDR3: CASRDGRNTEAFF
DNA: TGCGCCAGCAGAGATGGACGGAACACTGAAGCTTTCTTT
length: 13
V: TRBV5-1
J: TRBJ1-1
size: many
D: -

CDR3: CASSPDLPGYNEQFF
DNA: TGTGCCAGCTCACCGGACCTGCCGGGATACAATGAGCAGTTCTTC
length: 15
V: TRBV18
J: TRBJ2-1
size: many
D: -

CDR3: CASSPSGVTDTQYF
DNA: TGCGCCAGCAGCCCCAGCGGGGTAACAGATACGCAGTATTTT
length: 14
V: TRBV4-1
J: TRBJ2-3
size: -
D: TRBD2

CDR3: CASSQIQGALTYNEQFF
DNA: TGCGCCAGCAGCCAGATACAGGGGGCTTTAACCTACAATGAGCAGTTCTTC
length: 17
V: TRBV4-1
J: TRBJ2-1
size: -
D: TRBD1

CDR3: CASLWGTSSDEQFF
DNA: TGTGCCAGCCTCTGGGGGACTAGCTCCGATGAGCAGTTCTTC
length: 14
V: TRBV12-3/TRBV12-4
J: TRBJ2-1
size: many
D: TRBD2

CDR3: CASNWGTSGGDTQYF
DNA: TGTGCCAGCAACTGGGGAACTAGCGGTGGTGATACGCAGTATTTT
length: 15
V: TRBV9
J: TRBJ2-3
size: once
D: TRBD2

CDR3: CASSQGTSGTHTDTQYF
DNA: TGCGCCAGCAGCCAAGGGACTAGCGGGACCCACACAGATACGCAGTATTTT
length: 17
V: TRBV4-1
J: TRBJ2-3
size: few
D: TRBD2

CDR3: CSADTKRGNYEQYF
DNA: TGCAGTGCGGACACGAAGCGGGGGAACTACGAGCAGTACTTC
length: 14
V: TRBV20-1
J: TRBJ2-7
size: -
D: TRBD2

CDR3: CASSQRGTASTDTQYF
DNA: TGTGCCAGCAGCCAACGGGGGACAGCTAGCACAGATACGCAGTATTTT
length: 16
V: TRBV3-1
J: TRBJ2-3
size: many
D: -

CDR3: CASTGPMNEKLFF
DNA: TGTGCCAGTACAGGCCCAATGAATGAAAAACTGTTTTTT
length: 13
V: TRBV19
J: TRBJ1-4
size: -
D: -

CDR3: CASSYSGGTNEKLFF
DNA: TGTGCCAGCAGTTACTCGGGAGGGACCAATGAAAAACTGTTTTTT
length: 15
V: TRBV6-6
J: TRBJ1-4
size: many
D: -